Each of the 21 T cell receptor beta chains below was sequenced from the same sample in a study of OX40 agonist ivuxolimab in advanced cancers. Profiling relied on immunoSEQ multiplex PCR, and the TCRdb table lists in-frame clones only, not all of them. The sample lists around 53,000 clones, 70% to 90% occurring once. The starting material was CD4+ or CD8+ T cells sorted from blood, obtained in a trial of the OX40 agonist ivuxolimab. These receptors all come from an adult with an advanced solid tumor such as melanoma, head and neck, liver or kidney cancer.

This rearrangement joins TRBV6-1 to TRBJ1-5; D is uncertain. CDR1 is MNHNS and CDR2 is SASEGT in the germline V gene. V was cut by 3 bases and J by 1 base, with 10 bases left in between. The length of the CDR3 is 15 residues. The CDR3 spells CASSEDGFSNQPQHF. The CDR3 DNA is TGTGCCAGCAGTGAGGACGGGTTCAGCAATCAGCCCCAGCATTTT.

This clone has more than one count but fewer than ten. V and J are TRBV6-5 and TRBJ2-7; D gene ambiguous. V shed 6 bases and J shed 0 bases, with 9 bases lying between them. CDR1 is MNHEY, CDR2 SVGAGI, per germline. The CDR3 has 13 residues. CDR3 sequence (DNA): TGTGCCAGCAGACGAATGAGCTCCTACGAGCAGTACTTC. Protein sequence: CASRRMSSYEQYF.

This chain connects TRBV30 to TRBJ2-7; 7 positions match TRBD1. This CDR3 region has 13 residues. Germline CDR1 is GTSNPN and CDR2 is SVGIG (reference sequence). The V and J ends lost 4 bases and 2 bases, in that order; junction bases with no gene match: 5. DNA of the CDR3: TGTGCCTGGACAGGACAGGCCGCCTACGAGCAGTACTTC. Translation gives CAWTGQAAYEQYF. Looking up the rest from reference TRBV30 and TRBJ2-7 gives the full variable domain: SQTIHQWPATLVQPVGSPLSLECTVEGTSNPNLYWYRQAAGRGLQLLFYSVGIGQISSEVPQNLSASRPQDRQFILSSKKLLLSDSGFYLCAWTGQAAYEQYFGPGTRLTVT.

The chain recombines TRBV18 with TRBJ2-7, with D unclear. The germline CDR1 and CDR2 sequences are KGHSH and LQKENI. The CDR3 runs 14 residues. The V end lost 0 bases, the J end lost 4 bases, and 10 bases lay between the germline ends. The CDR3 DNA follows: TGTGCCAGCTCACCACCAAACGGACCATACGAGCAGTACTTC. Its protein product is CASSPPNGPYEQYF. Supplemented by reference TRBV18 and TRBJ2-7, the full variable domain reads NAGVMQNPRHLVRRRGQEARLRCSPMKGHSHVYWYRQLPEEGLKFMVYLQKENIIDESGMPKERFSAEFPKEGPSILRIQQVVRGDSAAYFCASSPPNGPYEQYFGPGTRLTVT.

By share of the sample, this clone is medium-sized (0.01 to 0.1%). As DNA, the CDR3 is TGTGCCAGCTACGACAGGCGAAATTCACCCCTCCACTTT. It is translated as CASYDRRNSPLHF. This chain connects TRBV2 to TRBJ1-6, with D perhaps matching TRBD1 (6 bases). This CDR3 is built from 13 residues. The V gene's germline CDR1 is SNHLY and CDR2 FYNNEI. Deletions cut 8 bases from V and 7 bases from J, with 12 bases between.

The rearrangement links TRBV11-2 to TRBJ2-1, with D perhaps matching TRBD2 (6 bases). The V gene lost 8 bases and the J gene lost 11 bases, with 13 bases spanning the gap. CDR3 size: 11 residues. CDR1 is SGHAT, CDR2 FQNNGV, per germline. The DNA for the CDR3 is TGTGCCAGCGGAGCCGCGGGGAAGCAGTTCTTC. Protein sequence: CASGAAGKQFF.

The chain joins TRBV5-4 to TRBJ2-5; 8 nucleotides align to TRBD1. The CDR3 is 13 amino acids. Trimming at V came to 5 bases and at J to 5 bases, leaving 5 bases not matched to a gene. Germline V gives CDR1 SGHNT, CDR2 YYREEE (reference sequence). The CDR3 coding sequence is TGTGCCAGCAGACCCACAGGGGGGGAGACCCAGTACTTC. Translation: CASRPTGGETQYF.

The gene calls are TRBV7-8 and TRBJ1-1; possibly TRBD1 for D (5 bases). The CDR3 loop spans 16 amino acids. Trimming stripped 1 base from V and 4 bases from J, with 16 bases between. Germline values: CDR1 SGHVS, CDR2 FQNEAQ. CDR3 nucleotides: TGTGCCAGCAGCTTAGGTCATGGGGGGGGTTTCACTGAAGCTTTCTTT. Its protein is CASSLGHGGGFTEAFF. The full variable domain, in which reference TRBV7-8 and TRBJ1-1 provide the parts outside the CDR3, is GAGVSQSPRYKVAKRGQDVALRCDPISGHVSLFWYQQALGQGPEFLTYFQNEAQLDKSGLPSDRFFAERPEGSVSTLKIQRTQQEDSAVYLCASSLGHGGGFTEAFFGQGTRLTVV.

This clone was seen a handful of times. This chain joins TRBV29-1 and TRBJ2-1, with 7 nucleotides matching TRBD1. The ends lost 6 bases at V and 0 bases at J; junction bases unmatched: 8. This CDR3 region has 15 residues. Per germline, CDR1 SQVTM and CDR2 ANQGSEA. DNA for the CDR3: TGCAGCGTCCCCAAGGGGGCTAGCTCCTACAATGAGCAGTTCTTC. Translation: CSVPKGASSYNEQFF.

This clone was counted only a few times. This CDR3 is also generated by other DNA sequences in the sample. This chain uses TRBV5-1 with TRBJ2-7; TRBD1 matches at 10 bases. The V and J ends lost 4 bases and 5 bases, in that order; junction bases with no gene match: 9. The CDR3 totals 15 residues. The germline V gene has CDR1 SGHRS and CDR2 YFSETQ. In DNA, the CDR3 is TGCGCCAGCAGCCAACAACCGGGACAGGGGAACGAGCAGTACTTC. Protein product: CASSQQPGQGNEQYF.

The V gene is TRBV27, the J gene TRBJ2-5, with TRBD2 as a possible D gene (6 bases). The V end was cut by 3 bases, the J end by 6 bases, with 17 bases between. The CDR3 spans 15 residues. CDR1 and CDR2 from the germline V gene are MNHEY and SMNVEV (reference sequence). The CDR3 loop reads CASSLRLEGGKTQYF. The CDR3 nucleotides read TGTGCCAGCAGTTTGCGGCTCGAGGGAGGAAAGACCCAGTACTTC.

The chain carries TRBV28 and TRBJ1-2, with D unclear. The CDR3 contains 13 residues. Germline V CDR1 and CDR2: MDHEN, SYDVKM. The V end was cut by 7 bases, the J end by 0 bases, with 9 bases between. DNA for the CDR3: TGTGCCAGCAAGGGAGGTTCTAACTATGGCTACACCTTC. This codes for CASKGGSNYGYTF.

This clone was recorded only once. This chain links TRBV6-1 with TRBJ1-2, with a possible D match to TRBD1 (6 bases). Trimming stripped 3 bases from V and 3 bases from J, with 8 bases between. Germline CDR1 and CDR2: MNHNS and SASEGT. This CDR3 comprises 13 residues. CDR3 DNA sequence: TGTGCCAGCAGTGACAGGGGACACTATGGCTACACCTTC. Amino acids: CASSDRGHYGYTF.

The chain employs TRBV19 and TRBJ2-3, with no clear D. Germline V lookup: CDR1 LNHDA, CDR2 SQIVND (reference sequence). The CDR3 consists of 13 residues. V was trimmed by 3 bases and J by 3 bases, leaving 7 bases between them. The CDR3 reads CASSISQTDTQYF. The CDR3 coding sequence is TGTGCCAGTAGTATCAGCCAAACAGATACGCAGTATTTT.

This clone was detected once. This sequence joins TRBV7-2 and TRBJ2-1; 14 bases match TRBD2. The CDR3 consists of 18 residues. The J segment lost 0 bases and the V segment lost 5 bases, leaving 6 bases of the junction unmatched. The V gene's germline CDR1 is SGHTA and CDR2 FQGNSA. The CDR3 DNA reads as TGTGCCAGCAGCCGGACTAGCGGGGGGTCCGACTCCTACAATGAGCAGTTCTTC. It translates to CASSRTSGGSDSYNEQFF. Combining the CDR3 with reference TRBV7-2 and TRBJ2-1 gives the whole variable domain GAGVSQSPSNKVTEKGKDVELRCDPISGHTALYWYRQSLGQGLEFLIYFQGNSAPDKSGLPSDRFSAERTGGSVSTLTIQRTQQEDSAVYLCASSRTSGGSDSYNEQFFGPGTRLTVL.

This clone has just one count. The V gene is TRBV12-5, the J gene TRBJ2-3; possible D gene TRBD2, 6 bases. The CDR3 contains 13 residues. V was pared by 2 bases and J by 5 bases, with 8 bases between. Germline values: CDR1 LGHNT, CDR2 FRNRAP. In DNA form, the CDR3 reads TGTGCTAGTGGTTTGCGGGGAGGAGATACGCAGTATTTT. Amino acid sequence: CASGLRGGDTQYF.

The chain is built from TRBV7-9 and TRBJ1-2; D is unresolved. Trimming shortened V by 7 bases and J by 3 bases, and 6 bases separated the two germline ends. Per the germline V gene, CDR1 is SEHNR and CDR2 is FQNEAQ (reference sequence). CDR3 size: 11 residues. The CDR3 spells CASTAYYGYTF. The CDR3 DNA sequence: TGTGCCAGCACCGCGTACTATGGCTACACCTTC.

The CDR3 DNA sequence: TGTGCCAGTAGTATAGTTGGGGGACCGAACACTGAAGCTTTCTTT. This codes for CASSIVGGPNTEAFF. The gene calls are TRBV19 and TRBJ1-1; D perhaps matches TRBD1 (5 bases). The CDR3 is 15 residues long. Trimming removed 1 base at V and 1 base at J, with 10 bases between. Germline V CDR1 and CDR2: LNHDA, SQIVND (reference sequence).

The chain has TRBV30 and TRBJ1-4; D remains ambiguous. CDR3 size: 11 residues. Germline values: CDR1 GTSNPN, CDR2 SVGIG (reference sequence). Trimming removed 5 bases from V and 4 bases from J, with 5 bases in between. Here the CDR3 DNA reads TGTGCCTGGCATTTTAATGAAAAACTGTTTTTT. Protein: CAWHFNEKLFF.

J is TRBJ1-4 and V is TRBV30, with D perhaps TRBD1 (6 bases). The V gene's germline CDR1 is GTSNPN and CDR2 SVGIG (reference sequence). The CDR3 extends over 14 amino acids. V was cut by 0 bases and J by 6 bases, with 11 bases left in between. The CDR3 sequence: CAWSVGGGDEKLFF. The CDR3 DNA reads TGTGCCTGGAGTGTAGGGGGGGGCGATGAAAAACTGTTTTTT.

The CDR3 DNA sequence: TGTGCCAGCAGTGGGACAGGTACCTACGAGCAGTACTTC. Encoded protein: CASSGTGTYEQYF. This rearrangement joins TRBV11-3 to TRBJ2-7, with 8 nucleotides matching TRBD1. CDR3 length: 13 residues. Unmatched junction bases numbered 3, after V lost 6 bases and J lost 2 bases. The V gene's germline CDR1 is SGHNT and CDR2 YENEEA.